The 10 T cell receptor beta chains listed next were all sequenced from one sample in a study of T cell changes during pregnancy in multiple sclerosis. Method: immunoSEQ multiplex PCR; TCRdb's copy keeps in-frame clones and lacks some. The table has tens of thousands of clones, less than 90% seen once. The material was CD4+ T cells from peripheral blood mononuclear cells, obtained in the first trimester of pregnancy. The receptors here all came from a female donor with multiple sclerosis, enrolled in a pregnancy study.

This clone came up a few times. V gene TRBV19 combines with J gene TRBJ2-5; D possibly corresponds to TRBD1 (5 bases). The germline gives CDR1 LNHDA, CDR2 SQIVND (reference sequence). The CDR3 is 13 residues long. Between the trimmed V and J ends, which lost 3 bases and 4 bases, there was a span of 9 bases. The CDR3 spells CASSIQGPETQYF. The CDR3 nucleotides are TGTGCCAGTAGTATCCAGGGTCCAGAGACCCAGTACTTC.

The V call is TRBV6-5, the J call TRBJ2-7, with a tentative D call TRBD1 (5 bases). Between the trimmed V and J ends, which lost 2 bases and 7 bases, there was a span of 12 bases. The length of the CDR3 is 13 residues. Germline CDR1 is MNHEY and CDR2 is SVGAGI. DNA of the CDR3: TGTGCCAGCAGTTACGAGGTGGCAGGGGAGCAGTACTTC. Translating it yields CASSYEVAGEQYF.

V and J are TRBV4-1 and TRBJ2-6; D call uncertain. CDR1 and CDR2 (germline): MGHRA, YSYEKL. The CDR3 is made up of 19 amino acids. V shed 0 bases and J shed 0 bases, with 15 bases lying between them. CDR3 nucleotide sequence: TGCGCCAGCAGCCAAGATTCGCCAGGCCAATTCTCTGGGGCCAACGTCCTGACTTTC. It encodes CASSQDSPGQFSGANVLTF.

This clone has a handful of counts. The rearrangement joins TRBV6-1 to TRBJ1-5; the D gene is possibly TRBD1 (6 bases). CDR1 and CDR2 (germline): MNHNS, SASEGT. The CDR3 runs 15 residues. V lost 11 bases and J 3 bases, leaving 20 bases between the germline ends. In DNA, the CDR3 is TGTGCCGCAAACCGAGGGGGAGGGACCAATCAGCCCCAGCATTTT. Protein: CAANRGGGTNQPQHF.

In this sample, this clone is medium-sized. The chain recombines TRBV6-1 with TRBJ1-2; D is possibly TRBD1 (6 bases). The CDR3 is 12 residues long. CDR1 is MNHNS and CDR2 is SASEGT in the germline V gene. Trimming took off 6 bases at V and 7 bases at J, with 12 bases between the two ends. DNA for the CDR3: TGTGCCAGCAGCGGGGACAATCCTGGCTACACCTTC. Translated, it gives CASSGDNPGYTF.

The chain has TRBV7-2 and TRBJ1-2; the D gene is possibly TRBD1 (6 bases). This CDR3 has 14 amino acids. V lost 3 bases to trimming and J lost 1 base, with 9 bases between them. CDR1 SGHTA and CDR2 FQGNSA come from the germline V gene. This CDR3 reads CASSFPGVNYGYTF. For the CDR3, the DNA is TGTGCCAGCAGCTTCCCAGGGGTTAACTATGGCTACACCTTC.

V usage is TRBV6-1 and J usage is TRBJ2-1; 8 bases fit TRBD1. With V trimmed by 4 bases and J by 10 bases, 9 bases remained unmatched. Germline V gene lookup returns CDR1 MNHNS and CDR2 SASEGT. CDR3 length: 14 amino acids. CDR3 protein: CASSGRQGTREQFF. CDR3 DNA: TGTGCCAGCAGTGGCCGACAGGGGACTCGAGAGCAGTTCTTC.

The genes are TRBV27 and TRBJ2-2; 15 bases line up with TRBD2. Losses at the gene ends were 5 bases for V and 7 bases for J; bases not matched to a gene: 8. The CDR3 is made up of 17 amino acids. The V gene's germline CDR1 is MNHEY and CDR2 SMNVEV (reference sequence). The CDR3 region is CASSGLAGGQGDGELFF. CDR3 nucleotides: TGTGCCAGCAGTGGACTAGCGGGAGGGCAAGGCGACGGGGAGCTGTTTTTT.

The genes are TRBV6-1 and TRBJ2-7; tentative D call: TRBD1 (6 bases). Germline V gene sequence: CDR1 MNHNS, CDR2 SASEGT. This CDR3 contains 13 residues. The V and J ends lost 5 bases and 3 bases respectively, with 11 bases between them. CDR3 in DNA: TGTGCCAGCAGTAGGCACAGGGACTACGAGCAGTACTTC. Translation: CASSRHRDYEQYF.

The genes are TRBV6-5 and TRBJ1-3, with D hard to call. This CDR3 has 16 residues. V was trimmed by 0 bases and J by 0 bases, leaving 9 bases between them. Per the germline V gene, CDR1 is MNHEY and CDR2 is SVGAGI. The CDR3 DNA sequence: TGTGCCAGCAGTTACTCGAGGGCGAACTCTGGAAACACCATATATTTT. As protein: CASSYSRANSGNTIYF.